Following are 7 T cell receptor beta chains from one sample sequenced in a study of ipilimumab plus nivolumab after autologous stem cell transplantation. Sequencing was performed with immunoSEQ multiplex PCR; in TCRdb, only in-frame clones are kept and a portion is missing. The table shows fewer than 85,000 clones, with approximately 83% occurring only once. The sequencing used PBMCs, collected in a trial of ipilimumab plus nivolumab as post-transplant consolidation. Every receptor here comes from a male donor with diffuse large B-cell lymphoma.

The rearrangement joins TRBV2 to TRBJ1-1; D is unresolved. This CDR3 spans 11 amino acids. V dropped 6 bases and J dropped 4 bases, with 6 bases sitting between them. Looked up from germline, CDR1 is SNHLY and CDR2 is FYNNEI. For the CDR3, the DNA is TGTGCCAGCAGAGAACCCACTGAAGCTTTCTTT. It codes for CASREPTEAFF.

The chain combines TRBV7-9 with TRBJ2-1; D gene unclear. Trimming pared 5 bases from V and 9 bases from J, leaving 14 bases between. Germline assignment: CDR1 SEHNR and CDR2 FQNEAQ (reference sequence). The CDR3 covers 13 residues. The CDR3 reads CASSAFDDTEQFF. The CDR3 DNA is TGTGCCAGCAGCGCTTTTGACGACACTGAGCAGTTCTTC.

This CDR3 reads CASTPNLADTQYF. DNA for the CDR3: TGTGCCAGCACGCCGAACTTGGCAGATACGCAGTATTTT. The rearrangement uses TRBV7-2 and TRBJ2-3; no reliable D call. Deletions cut 7 bases from V and 4 bases from J, with 12 bases between. CDR3 length: 13 residues. Germline V gene lookup returns CDR1 SGHTA and CDR2 FQGNSA.

J is TRBJ1-3 and V is TRBV5-6; D uncertain. The CDR3 totals 12 residues. V shed 3 bases and J shed 15 bases, with 16 bases lying between them. Germline V lookup: CDR1 SGHDT, CDR2 YYEEEE. The CDR3 bases are TGTGCCAGCAGCTGGGAGGCTGGGAAAAGATATTTT. This encodes CASSWEAGKRYF.

V is TRBV6-6 and J is TRBJ2-7; a possible D gene is TRBD1 (5 bases). This CDR3 is built from 13 residues. The germline gives CDR1 MNHNY, CDR2 SVGAGI (reference sequence). Trimming stripped 7 bases from V and 3 bases from J, with 13 bases between. The CDR3 protein is CASNADRFYEQYF. For the CDR3, the DNA is TGTGCCAGCAATGCCGACAGATTCTACGAGCAGTACTTC.

This clone is a singleton in its sample. The chain uses TRBV9 and TRBJ2-1, with 9 nucleotides matching TRBD2. V shed 0 bases, J shed 7 bases, and the junction held 5 bases outside the gene matches. CDR3 size: 15 residues. Germline V gives CDR1 SGDLS, CDR2 YYNGEE. CDR3: CASSVGGGALNEQFF. CDR3 DNA: TGTGCCAGCAGCGTAGGCGGGGGGGCTTTAAATGAGCAGTTCTTC.

V is TRBV28 and J is TRBJ2-5; D is ambiguous. This CDR3 is 12 amino acids long. Deletions cut 6 bases from V and 2 bases from J, with 7 bases between. In germline, CDR1 is MDHEN, CDR2 SYDVKM. The CDR3 DNA reads TGTGCCAGCAGATCAGCTCAAGAGACCCAGTACTTC. Amino acids: CASRSAQETQYF.